This T cell receptor beta chain derives from a study of PD-L1 blockade in urothelial cancer. Germline V gene sequence: CDR1 LNHDA, CDR2 SQIVND (reference sequence). The CDR3 runs 15 residues. V was trimmed by 2 bases and J by 7 bases, leaving 15 bases between them. Data came from immunoSEQ multiplex PCR; TCRdb stores just in-frame clones and leaves some out. The sample consists of 27,000 or so clones, around 87% of them appearing once. This clone was seen just once. The TCR originated in a middle-aged man with urothelial cancer. This sequence joins TRBV19 and TRBJ2-1; perhaps TRBD1 as D (6 bases). The input for sequencing was PBMCs, taken around atezolizumab (anti-PD-L1) treatment. The CDR3 region has the DNA TGTGCCAGTAGTATATCAGGGGCAGGTGCTAATGAGCAGTTCTTC. Protein product: CASSISGAGANEQFF.